This T cell receptor (beta chain) was found in a study of OX40 agonist ivuxolimab in advanced cancers. Study information: All patients had ivuxolimab intravenously every 2 weeks at 0.01 to 10 mg/kg. Of the patients, three showed partial responses, one with hepatocellular carcinoma and two with cutaneous melanoma. Participants averaged approximately 65 years of age (range about 23 to 79) and were 75% to 90% male.

The germline gives CDR1 SGHTA, CDR2 FQGNSA. V lost 0 bases and J 9 bases, leaving 5 bases between the germline ends. This CDR3 comprises 12 residues. This clone was seen more than once but under ten times. Here immunoSEQ multiplex PCR was the method, and the copy in TCRdb shows in-frame clones only, minus some. The sample holds some 80,000 clones, roughly 81% seen once. Patients were ineligible given autoimmune disease history or systemic immunosuppression. Sequencing was performed on CD4+ or CD8+ T cells sorted from blood, taken in a trial of the OX40 agonist ivuxolimab. V usage is TRBV7-2 and J usage is TRBJ2-2; D unresolved. The sequence was obtained from an adult with an advanced solid tumor such as melanoma, head and neck, liver or kidney cancer. CDR3 sequence reads: CASSLALWELFF. The CDR3 coding sequence is TGTGCCAGCAGCTTAGCGCTTTGGGAGCTGTTTTTT.